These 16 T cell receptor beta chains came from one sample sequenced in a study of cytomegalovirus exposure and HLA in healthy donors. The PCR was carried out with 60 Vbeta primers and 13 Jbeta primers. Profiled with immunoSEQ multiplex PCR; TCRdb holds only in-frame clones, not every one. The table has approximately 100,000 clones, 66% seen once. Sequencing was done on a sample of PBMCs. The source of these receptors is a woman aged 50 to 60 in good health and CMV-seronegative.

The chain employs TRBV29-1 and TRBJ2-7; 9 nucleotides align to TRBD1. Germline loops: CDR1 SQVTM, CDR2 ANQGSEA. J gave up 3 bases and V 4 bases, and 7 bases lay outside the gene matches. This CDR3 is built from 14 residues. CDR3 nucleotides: TGCAGCGTTGCCTATGGGACAGGGTTCTACGAGCAGTACTTC. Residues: CSVAYGTGFYEQYF.

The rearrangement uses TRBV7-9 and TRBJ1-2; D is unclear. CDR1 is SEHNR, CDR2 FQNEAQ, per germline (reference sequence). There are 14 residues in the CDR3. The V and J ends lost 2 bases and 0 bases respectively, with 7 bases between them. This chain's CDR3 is CASSLMGPNYGYTF. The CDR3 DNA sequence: TGTGCCAGCAGCTTAATGGGCCCTAACTATGGCTACACCTTC.

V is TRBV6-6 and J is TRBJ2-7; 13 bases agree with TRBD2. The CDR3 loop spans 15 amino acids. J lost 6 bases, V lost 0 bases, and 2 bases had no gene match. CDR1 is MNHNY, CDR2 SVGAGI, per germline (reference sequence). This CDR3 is CASSYSGLAGVEQYF. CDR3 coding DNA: TGTGCCAGCAGTTACTCAGGACTAGCGGGAGTCGAGCAGTACTTC.

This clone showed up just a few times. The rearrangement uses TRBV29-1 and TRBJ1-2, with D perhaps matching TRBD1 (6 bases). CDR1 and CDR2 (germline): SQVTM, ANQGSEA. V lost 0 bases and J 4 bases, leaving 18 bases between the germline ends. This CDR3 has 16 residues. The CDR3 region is CSVEDPTTGFSYGYTF. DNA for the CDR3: TGCAGCGTTGAAGATCCTACTACAGGGTTTAGCTATGGCTACACCTTC. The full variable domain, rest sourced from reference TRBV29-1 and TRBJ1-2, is SAVISQKPSRDICQRGTSLTIQCQVDSQVTMMFWYRQQPGQSLTLIATANQGSEATYESGFVIDKFPISRPNLTFSTLTVSNMSPEDSSIYLCSVEDPTTGFSYGYTFGSGTRLTVV.

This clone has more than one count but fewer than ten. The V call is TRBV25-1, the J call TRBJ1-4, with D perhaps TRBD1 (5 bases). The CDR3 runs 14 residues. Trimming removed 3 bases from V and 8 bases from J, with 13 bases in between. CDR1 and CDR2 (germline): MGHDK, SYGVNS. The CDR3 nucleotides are TGTGCCAGCAGTGACGTCCGAAGGGGCGAAAAACTGTTTTTT. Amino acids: CASSDVRRGEKLFF.

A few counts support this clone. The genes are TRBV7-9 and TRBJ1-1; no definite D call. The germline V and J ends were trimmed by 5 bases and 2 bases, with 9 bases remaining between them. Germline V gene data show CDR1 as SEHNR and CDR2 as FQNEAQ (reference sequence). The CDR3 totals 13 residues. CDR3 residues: CASSRTGNTEAFF. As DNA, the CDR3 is TGTGCCAGCAGCCGGACGGGAAACACTGAAGCTTTCTTT.

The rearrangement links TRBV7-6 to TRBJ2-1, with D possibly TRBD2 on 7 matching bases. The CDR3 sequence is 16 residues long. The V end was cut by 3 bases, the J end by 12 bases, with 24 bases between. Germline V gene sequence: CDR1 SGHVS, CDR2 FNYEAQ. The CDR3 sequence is CASSFDFGGSQGGQFF. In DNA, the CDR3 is TGTGCCAGCAGCTTCGACTTTGGCGGGAGCCAAGGGGGGCAGTTCTTC.

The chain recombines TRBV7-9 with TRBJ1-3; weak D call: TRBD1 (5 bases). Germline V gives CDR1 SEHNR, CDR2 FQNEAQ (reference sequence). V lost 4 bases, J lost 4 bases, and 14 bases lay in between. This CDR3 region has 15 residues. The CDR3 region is CASSSPAGIGNTIYF. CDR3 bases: TGTGCCAGCAGCTCACCGGCAGGGATAGGAAACACCATATATTTT.

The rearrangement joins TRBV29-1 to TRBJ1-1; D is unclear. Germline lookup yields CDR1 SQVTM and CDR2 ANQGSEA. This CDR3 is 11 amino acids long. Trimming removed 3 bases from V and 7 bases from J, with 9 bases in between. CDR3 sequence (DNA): TGCAGCGTTGATATGGAGATTGAAGCTTTCTTT. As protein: CSVDMEIEAFF.

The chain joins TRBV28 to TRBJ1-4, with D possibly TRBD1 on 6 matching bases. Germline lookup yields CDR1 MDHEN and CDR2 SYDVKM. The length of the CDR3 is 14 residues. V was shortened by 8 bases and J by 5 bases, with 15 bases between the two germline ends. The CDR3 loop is CASEVAGENEKLFF. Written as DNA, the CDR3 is TGTGCCAGCGAGGTCGCAGGGGAAAATGAAAAACTGTTTTTT.

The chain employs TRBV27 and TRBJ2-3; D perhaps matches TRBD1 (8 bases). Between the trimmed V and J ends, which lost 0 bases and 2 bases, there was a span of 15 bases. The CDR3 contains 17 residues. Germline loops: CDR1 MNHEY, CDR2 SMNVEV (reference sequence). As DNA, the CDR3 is TGTGCCAGCAGTTTATCCGTAACAGGGGGGGACACAGATACGCAGTATTTT. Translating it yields CASSLSVTGGDTDTQYF.

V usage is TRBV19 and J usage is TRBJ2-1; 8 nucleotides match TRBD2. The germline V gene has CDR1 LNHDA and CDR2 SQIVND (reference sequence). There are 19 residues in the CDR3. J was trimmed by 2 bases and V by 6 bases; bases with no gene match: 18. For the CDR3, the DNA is TGTGCCAGTAGCCATCCGGGACTAGGTGTACGTTTCCCCTACAATGAGCAGTTCTTC. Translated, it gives CASSHPGLGVRFPYNEQFF.

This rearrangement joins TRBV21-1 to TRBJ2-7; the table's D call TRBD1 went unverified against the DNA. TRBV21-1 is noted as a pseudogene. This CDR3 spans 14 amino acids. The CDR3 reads CASSNETFSYEQYF. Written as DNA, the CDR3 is TGTGCCAGCAGCAATGAGACATTCTCCTACGAGCAGTACTTC.

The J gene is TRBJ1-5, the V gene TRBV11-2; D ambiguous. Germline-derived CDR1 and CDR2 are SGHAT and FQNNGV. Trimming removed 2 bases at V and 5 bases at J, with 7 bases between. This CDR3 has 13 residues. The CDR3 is CASSLSRDQPQHF. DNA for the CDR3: TGTGCCAGCAGCTTATCGCGGGATCAGCCCCAGCATTTT.

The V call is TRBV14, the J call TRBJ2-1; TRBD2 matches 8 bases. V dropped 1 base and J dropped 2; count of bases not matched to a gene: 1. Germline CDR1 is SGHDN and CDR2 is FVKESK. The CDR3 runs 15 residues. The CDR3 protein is CASSQAGGAYNEQFF. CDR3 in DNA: TGTGCCAGCAGCCAAGCGGGAGGGGCCTACAATGAGCAGTTCTTC.

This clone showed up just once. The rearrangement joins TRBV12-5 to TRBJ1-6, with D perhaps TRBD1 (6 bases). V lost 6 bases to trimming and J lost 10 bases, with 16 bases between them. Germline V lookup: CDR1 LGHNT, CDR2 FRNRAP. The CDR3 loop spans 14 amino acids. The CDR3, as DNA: TGTGCTAGTGGCCTTAACCAGGGGTACTCACCCCTCCACTTT. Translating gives CASGLNQGYSPLHF. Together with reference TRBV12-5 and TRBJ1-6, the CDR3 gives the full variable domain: DARVTQTPRHKVTEMGQEVTMRCQPILGHNTVFWYRQTMMQGLELLAYFRNRAPLDDSGMPKDRFSAEMPDATLATLKIQPSEPRDSAVYFCASGLNQGYSPLHFGNGTRLTVT.